Listed below are T cell receptor beta chains from one sample, sequenced in a study of OX40 agonist ivuxolimab in advanced cancers. The table came from immunoSEQ multiplex PCR; TCRdb's copy has only in-frame clones and leaves some out. The sample consists of 34,000 or so clones, roughly 76% of them appearing once. The sample consisted of CD4+ or CD8+ T cells sorted from blood, taken in a trial of the OX40 agonist ivuxolimab. The origin of the receptors is an adult with an advanced solid tumor such as melanoma, head and neck, liver or kidney cancer. Both conserved end residues are part of each CDR3. Fields, in order: J gene, V gene, clone size, CDR3 protein. The size of a clone is reported for some rows only, either as once, few or many, or as a class for expanded clones.

J gene: TRBJ1-5
V gene: TRBV7-9
clone size: -
CDR3 protein: CASSLGPGFNQPQHF

J gene: TRBJ2-7
V gene: TRBV6-1
clone size: few
CDR3 protein: CASITGTASGHEQYF

J gene: TRBJ2-6
V gene: TRBV28
clone size: -
CDR3 protein: CASSSRTSANSGANVLTF

J gene: TRBJ2-3
V gene: TRBV19
clone size: -
CDR3 protein: CASSMSGDTDTQYF

J gene: TRBJ1-6
V gene: TRBV9
clone size: -
CDR3 protein: CASSVEVASPLHF

J gene: TRBJ2-3
V gene: TRBV18
clone size: -
CDR3 protein: CASSPRYLASGILSHTQYF

J gene: TRBJ1-4
V gene: TRBV9
clone size: -
CDR3 protein: CASSADAFRATNEKLFF

J gene: TRBJ2-3
V gene: TRBV7-6
clone size: once
CDR3 protein: CASSLVPAGGADTQYF

J gene: TRBJ2-5
V gene: TRBV4-1
clone size: -
CDR3 protein: CASSQATEAGLETQYF

J gene: TRBJ1-4
V gene: TRBV2
clone size: -
CDR3 protein: CASRDRGGKLFF

J gene: TRBJ2-1
V gene: TRBV2
clone size: once
CDR3 protein: CASRWTDYNEQFF

J gene: TRBJ2-1
V gene: TRBV7-3
clone size: -
CDR3 protein: CASSLQGGNNEQFF

J gene: TRBJ2-7
V gene: TRBV2
clone size: -
CDR3 protein: CASSERASWAYEQYF

J gene: TRBJ2-7
V gene: TRBV5-1
clone size: -
CDR3 protein: CASSLGGRFYEQYF

J gene: TRBJ2-2
V gene: TRBV7-3
clone size: -
CDR3 protein: CASSLRQGQSGELFF

J gene: TRBJ2-1
V gene: TRBV6-5
clone size: -
CDR3 protein: CASSYDIYSYNEQFF

J gene: TRBJ1-4
V gene: TRBV9
clone size: -
CDR3 protein: CASSVETGPNEKLFF

J gene: TRBJ1-1
V gene: TRBV29-1
clone size: -
CDR3 protein: CSGAGDRGTEAFF

J gene: TRBJ1-2
V gene: TRBV2
clone size: once
CDR3 protein: CASRGTGGSDGYTF

J gene: TRBJ1-1
V gene: TRBV2
clone size: -
CDR3 protein: CASSQESLNTEAFF

J gene: TRBJ2-5
V gene: TRBV2
clone size: -
CDR3 protein: CASSPRLAGGQETQYF

J gene: TRBJ1-1
V gene: TRBV29-1
clone size: -
CDR3 protein: CSVDGTGGGGPQAFF

J gene: TRBJ1-4
V gene: TRBV7-9
clone size: -
CDR3 protein: CASSLGLTNEKLFF

J gene: TRBJ2-7
V gene: TRBV30
clone size: -
CDR3 protein: CAWSTSYEQYF

J gene: TRBJ2-1
V gene: TRBV15
clone size: few
CDR3 protein: CATSRVGSSYNEQFF

J gene: TRBJ2-7
V gene: TRBV6-6
clone size: -
CDR3 protein: CASSYSGTGAREQYF

J gene: TRBJ1-2
V gene: TRBV5-5
clone size: -
CDR3 protein: CASSLGQGAYGYTF

J gene: TRBJ2-3
V gene: TRBV6-4
clone size: -
CDR3 protein: CASSGTSGGATDTQYF

J gene: TRBJ1-1
V gene: TRBV6-5
clone size: -
CDR3 protein: CASKDVRAAQPEAFF

J gene: TRBJ2-1
V gene: TRBV29-1
clone size: once
CDR3 protein: CSVGTWRAYNEQFF

J gene: TRBJ2-3
V gene: TRBV27
clone size: -
CDR3 protein: CASRRAGGGTDTQYF

J gene: TRBJ1-2
V gene: TRBV7-9
clone size: -
CDR3 protein: CASSLELHGYTF

J gene: TRBJ2-1
V gene: TRBV6-5
clone size: -
CDR3 protein: CASSYPGLAGVNEQFF

J gene: TRBJ2-7
V gene: TRBV7-9
clone size: -
CDR3 protein: CASSTDRGDPYEQYF

J gene: TRBJ1-5
V gene: TRBV7-9
clone size: few
CDR3 protein: CASSKSTGGGQPQHF

J gene: TRBJ2-3
V gene: TRBV5-1
clone size: -
CDR3 protein: CASNDRAGTDTQYF

J gene: TRBJ1-5
V gene: TRBV18
clone size: -
CDR3 protein: CASSPDFSQPQHF

J gene: TRBJ2-7
V gene: TRBV2
clone size: -
CDR3 protein: CASGPQLAGPSSYEQYF

J gene: TRBJ2-5
V gene: TRBV5-1
clone size: -
CDR3 protein: CASRRIQETQYF

J gene: TRBJ2-2
V gene: TRBV18
clone size: -
CDR3 protein: CASSPRVDGTGELFF

J gene: TRBJ2-2
V gene: TRBV6-6
clone size: -
CDR3 protein: CAIPVWGLRTGELFF